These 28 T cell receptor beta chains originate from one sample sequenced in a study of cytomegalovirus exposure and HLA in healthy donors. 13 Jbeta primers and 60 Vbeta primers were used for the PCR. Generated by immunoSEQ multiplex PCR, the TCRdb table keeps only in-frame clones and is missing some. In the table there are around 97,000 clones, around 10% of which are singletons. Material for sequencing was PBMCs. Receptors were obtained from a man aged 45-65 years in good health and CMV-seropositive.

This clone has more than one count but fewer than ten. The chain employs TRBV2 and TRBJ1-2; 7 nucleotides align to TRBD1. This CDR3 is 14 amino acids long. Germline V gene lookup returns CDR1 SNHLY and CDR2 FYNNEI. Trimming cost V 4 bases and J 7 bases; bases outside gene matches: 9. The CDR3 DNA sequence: TGTGCCAGCAGTGGGAGACAGGGATCGGGTGGCTACACCTTC. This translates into CASSGRQGSGGYTF.

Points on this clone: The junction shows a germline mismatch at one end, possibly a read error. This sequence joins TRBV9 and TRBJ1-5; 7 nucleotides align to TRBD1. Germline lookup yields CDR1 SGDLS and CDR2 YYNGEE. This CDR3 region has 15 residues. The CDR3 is CASSVGDSPNQPQNF. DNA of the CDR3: TGTGCCAGCAGCGTAGGGGACAGCCCCAATCAGCCCCAGAATTTT.

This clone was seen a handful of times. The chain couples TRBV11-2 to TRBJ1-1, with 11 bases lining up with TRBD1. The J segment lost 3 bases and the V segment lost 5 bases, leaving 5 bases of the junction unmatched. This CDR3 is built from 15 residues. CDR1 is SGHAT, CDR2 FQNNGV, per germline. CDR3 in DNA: TGTGCCAGCAGCCCCCGGACAGGGGGCTACACTGAAGCTTTCTTT. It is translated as CASSPRTGGYTEAFF.

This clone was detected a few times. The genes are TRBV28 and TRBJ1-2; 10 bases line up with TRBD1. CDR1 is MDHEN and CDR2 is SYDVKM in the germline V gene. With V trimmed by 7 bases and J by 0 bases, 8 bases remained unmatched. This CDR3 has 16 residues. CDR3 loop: CASISPGTGANYGYTF. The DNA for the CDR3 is TGTGCCAGCATCTCCCCCGGGACAGGGGCTAACTATGGCTACACCTTC.

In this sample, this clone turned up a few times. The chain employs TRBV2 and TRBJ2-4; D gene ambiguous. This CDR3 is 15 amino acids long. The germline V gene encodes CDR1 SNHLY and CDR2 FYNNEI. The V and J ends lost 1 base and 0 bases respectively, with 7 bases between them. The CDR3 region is CASSEVKLAKNIQYF. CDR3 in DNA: TGTGCCAGCAGTGAAGTTAAACTAGCCAAAAACATTCAGTACTTC.

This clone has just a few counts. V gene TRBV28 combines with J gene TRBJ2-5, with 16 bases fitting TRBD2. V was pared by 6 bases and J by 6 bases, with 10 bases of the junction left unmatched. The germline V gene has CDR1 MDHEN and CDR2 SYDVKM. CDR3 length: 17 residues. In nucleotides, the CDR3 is TGTGCCAGCAGCCTAGCGGGACTAGCGGGAGGGCTGAAGACCCAGTACTTC. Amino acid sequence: CASSLAGLAGGLKTQYF.

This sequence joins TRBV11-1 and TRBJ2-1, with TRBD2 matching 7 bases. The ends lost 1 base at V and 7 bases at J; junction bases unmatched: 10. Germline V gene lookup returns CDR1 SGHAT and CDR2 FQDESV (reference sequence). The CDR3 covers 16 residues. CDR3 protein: CASSLDGGGVRNEQFF. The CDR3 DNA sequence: TGTGCCAGCAGCTTAGATGGTGGGGGGGTAAGGAATGAGCAGTTCTTC.

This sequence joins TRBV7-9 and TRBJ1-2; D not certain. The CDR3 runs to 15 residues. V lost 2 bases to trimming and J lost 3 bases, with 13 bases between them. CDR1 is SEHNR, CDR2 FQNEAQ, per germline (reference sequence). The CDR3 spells CASSLLVQLDYGYTF. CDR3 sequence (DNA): TGTGCCAGCAGCTTACTAGTCCAGCTAGACTATGGCTACACCTTC. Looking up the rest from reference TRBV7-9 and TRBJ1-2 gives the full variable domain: DTGVSQNPRHKITKRGQNVTFRCDPISEHNRLYWYRQTLGQGPEFLTYFQNEAQLEKSRLLSDRFSAERPKGSFSTLEIQRTEQGDSAMYLCASSLLVQLDYGYTFGSGTRLTVV.

The CDR3 sequence: CASSEYGGNTDTQYF. The CDR3, as DNA: TGTGCCAGCAGTGAATACGGGGGGAACACAGATACGCAGTATTTT. The chain couples TRBV2 to TRBJ2-3, with TRBD2 identical over 7 bases. The CDR3 is made up of 15 amino acids. The V segment lost 2 bases and the J segment 2 bases; nucleotides outside the gene matches: 4. Germline V gene lookup returns CDR1 SNHLY and CDR2 FYNNEI.

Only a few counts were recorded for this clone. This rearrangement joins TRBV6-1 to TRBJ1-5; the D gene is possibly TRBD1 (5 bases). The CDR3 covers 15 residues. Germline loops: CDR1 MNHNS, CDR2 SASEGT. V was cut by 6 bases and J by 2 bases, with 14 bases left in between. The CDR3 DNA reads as TGTGCCAGCAGCGCCGGACACTTGGGCAATCAGCCCCAGCATTTT. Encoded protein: CASSAGHLGNQPQHF.

CDR3 protein: CASSLTGVGGEQYF. The DNA of the CDR3 is TGTGCCAGCAGCCTGACAGGGGTGGGGGGTGAGCAGTACTTC. The chain carries TRBV5-4 and TRBJ2-7; TRBD1 matches 8 bases. Germline V gene lookup returns CDR1 SGHNT and CDR2 YYREEE (reference sequence). The CDR3 consists of 14 residues. J was trimmed by 7 bases and V by 4 bases; bases with no gene match: 10. Full variable domain (outside the CDR3, taken from reference TRBV5-4 and TRBJ2-7): ETGVTQSPTHLIKTRGQQVTLRCSSQSGHNTVSWYQQALGQGPQFIFQYYREEENGRGNFPPRFSGLQFPNYSSELNVNALELDDSALYLCASSLTGVGGEQYFGPGTRLTVT.

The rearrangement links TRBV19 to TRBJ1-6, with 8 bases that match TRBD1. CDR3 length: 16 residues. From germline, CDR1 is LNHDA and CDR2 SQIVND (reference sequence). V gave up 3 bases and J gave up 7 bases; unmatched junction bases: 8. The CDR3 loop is CASSMMKDRENSPLHF. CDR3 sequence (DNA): TGTGCCAGTAGTATGATGAAGGACAGGGAGAATTCACCCCTCCACTTT.

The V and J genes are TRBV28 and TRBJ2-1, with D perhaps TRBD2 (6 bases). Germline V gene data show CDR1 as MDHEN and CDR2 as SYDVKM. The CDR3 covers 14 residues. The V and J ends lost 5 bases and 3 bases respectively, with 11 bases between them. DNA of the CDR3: TGTGCCAGCAGTCCGGGACTTAACTACAATGAGCAGTTCTTC. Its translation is CASSPGLNYNEQFF.

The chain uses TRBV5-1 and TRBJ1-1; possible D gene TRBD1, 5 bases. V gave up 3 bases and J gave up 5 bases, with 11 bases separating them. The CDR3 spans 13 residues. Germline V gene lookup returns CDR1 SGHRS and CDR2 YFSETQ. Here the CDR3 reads CASSSSGNTEAFF. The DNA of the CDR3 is TGCGCCAGCAGCTCCTCAGGGAATACTGAAGCTTTCTTT.

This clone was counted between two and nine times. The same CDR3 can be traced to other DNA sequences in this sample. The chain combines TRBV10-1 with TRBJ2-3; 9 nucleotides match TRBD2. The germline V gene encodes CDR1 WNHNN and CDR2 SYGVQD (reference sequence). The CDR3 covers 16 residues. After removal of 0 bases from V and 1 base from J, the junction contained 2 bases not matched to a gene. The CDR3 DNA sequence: TGCGCCAGCAGTGAGTCGTTAGCGGGAGGCACAGATACGCAGTATTTT. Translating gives CASSESLAGGTDTQYF.

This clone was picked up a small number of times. The CDR3 DNA sequence: TGCGCCAGCAGCCAAGACAACAGGGTAAACGGAGAGACCCAGTACTTC. Translated: CASSQDNRVNGETQYF. V and J are TRBV4-3 and TRBJ2-5, with D possibly being TRBD1 (6 bases). Germline values: CDR1 LGHNA, CDR2 YSLEER. The CDR3 is 16 amino acids. V was trimmed by 0 bases and J by 4 bases, leaving 15 bases between them.

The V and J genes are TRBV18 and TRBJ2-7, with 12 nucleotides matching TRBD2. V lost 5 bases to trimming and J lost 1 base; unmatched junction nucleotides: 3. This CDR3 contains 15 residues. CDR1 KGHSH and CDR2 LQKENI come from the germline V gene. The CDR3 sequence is CASSDGLAGSYEQYF. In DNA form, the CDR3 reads TGTGCCAGCTCAGACGGACTAGCGGGGTCCTACGAGCAGTACTTC.

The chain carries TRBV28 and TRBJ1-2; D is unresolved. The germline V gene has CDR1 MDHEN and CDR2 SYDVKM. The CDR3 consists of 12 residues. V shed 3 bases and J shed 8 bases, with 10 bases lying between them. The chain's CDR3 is CASSFTSAGYTF. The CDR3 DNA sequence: TGTGCCAGCAGTTTTACGAGTGCGGGCTACACCTTC.

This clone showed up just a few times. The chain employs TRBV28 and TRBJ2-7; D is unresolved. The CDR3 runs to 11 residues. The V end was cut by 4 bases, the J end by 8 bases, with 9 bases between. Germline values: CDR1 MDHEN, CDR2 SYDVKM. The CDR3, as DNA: TGTGCCAGCAGTTCCTACAGTAAGCAGTACTTC. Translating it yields CASSSYSKQYF.

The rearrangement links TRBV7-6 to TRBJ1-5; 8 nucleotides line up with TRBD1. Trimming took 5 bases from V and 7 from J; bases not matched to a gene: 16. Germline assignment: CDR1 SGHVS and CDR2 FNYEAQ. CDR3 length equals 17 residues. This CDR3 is CASSPDRGAGPGQPQHF. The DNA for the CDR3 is TGTGCCAGCAGCCCAGACAGGGGAGCCGGACCGGGACAGCCCCAGCATTTT.

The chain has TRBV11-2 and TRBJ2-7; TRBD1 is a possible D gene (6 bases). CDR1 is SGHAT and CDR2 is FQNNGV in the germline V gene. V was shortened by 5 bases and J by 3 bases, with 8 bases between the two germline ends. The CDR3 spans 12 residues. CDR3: CASSRTDYEQYF. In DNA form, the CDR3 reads TGTGCCAGCAGCCGGACAGACTACGAGCAGTACTTC. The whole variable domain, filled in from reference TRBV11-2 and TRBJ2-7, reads EAGVAQSPRYKIIEKRQSVAFWCNPISGHATLYWYQQILGQGPKLLIQFQNNGVVDDSQLPKDRFSAERLKGVDSTLKIQPAKLEDSAVYLCASSRTDYEQYFGPGTRLTVT.

CDR3 protein: CASKFSGTNTDTQYF. CDR3 nucleotides: TGCGCCAGCAAGTTTAGCGGGACGAACACAGATACGCAGTATTTT. The chain carries TRBV5-1 and TRBJ2-3; TRBD2 matches 8 bases. V was pared by 6 bases and J by 2 bases, with 8 bases of the junction left unmatched. Germline lookup yields CDR1 SGHRS and CDR2 YFSETQ. The length of the CDR3 is 15 residues.

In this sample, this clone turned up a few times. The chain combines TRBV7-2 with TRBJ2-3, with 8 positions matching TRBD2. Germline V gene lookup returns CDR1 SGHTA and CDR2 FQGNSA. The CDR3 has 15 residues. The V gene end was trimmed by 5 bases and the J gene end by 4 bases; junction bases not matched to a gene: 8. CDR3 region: CASSLSGSVADTQYF. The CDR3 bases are TGTGCCAGCAGCCTCAGCGGGAGCGTGGCAGATACGCAGTATTTT. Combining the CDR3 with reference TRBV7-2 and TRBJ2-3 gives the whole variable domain GAGVSQSPSNKVTEKGKDVELRCDPISGHTALYWYRQSLGQGLEFLIYFQGNSAPDKSGLPSDRFSAERTGGSVSTLTIQRTQQEDSAVYLCASSLSGSVADTQYFGPGTRLTVL.

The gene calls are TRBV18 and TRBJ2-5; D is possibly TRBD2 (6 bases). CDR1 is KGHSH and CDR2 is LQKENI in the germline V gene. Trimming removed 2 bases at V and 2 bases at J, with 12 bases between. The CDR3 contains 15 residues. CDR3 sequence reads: CASSPGTGVQETQYF. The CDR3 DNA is TGTGCCAGCTCACCAGGGACGGGAGTACAAGAGACCCAGTACTTC.

The CDR3 sequence is CASSELYRGTSTDTQYF. The CDR3 coding sequence is TGCGCCAGCAGTGAGTTATACAGGGGGACTAGCACAGATACGCAGTATTTT. The chain is built from TRBV10-1 and TRBJ2-3; 8 nucleotides align to TRBD1. Trimming took 1 base from V and 0 from J; bases not matched to a gene: 6. This CDR3 contains 17 residues. Germline loops: CDR1 WNHNN, CDR2 SYGVQD (reference sequence).

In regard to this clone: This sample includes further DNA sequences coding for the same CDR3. This CDR3 is CASSEYQAGGYGSEAFF. CDR3 DNA: TGTGCCAGCAGTGAATACCAGGCAGGGGGCTACGGGTCTGAAGCTTTCTTT. The chain has TRBV6-1 and TRBJ1-1, with 8 nucleotides matching TRBD1. The CDR3 covers 17 residues. Germline V CDR1 and CDR2: MNHNS, SASEGT. Trimming removed 2 bases from V and 6 bases from J; junction bases left unmatched: 14.

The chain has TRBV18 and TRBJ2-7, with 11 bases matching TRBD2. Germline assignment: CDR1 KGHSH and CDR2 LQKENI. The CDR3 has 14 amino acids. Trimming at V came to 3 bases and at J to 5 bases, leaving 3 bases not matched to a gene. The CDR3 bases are TGTGCCAGCTCACCGACTAGCGGGAACCACGAGCAGTACTTC. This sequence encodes CASSPTSGNHEQYF.

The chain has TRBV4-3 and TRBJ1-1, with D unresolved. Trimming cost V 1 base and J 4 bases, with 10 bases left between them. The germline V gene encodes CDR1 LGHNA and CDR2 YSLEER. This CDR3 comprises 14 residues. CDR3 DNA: TGCGCCAGCAGCCAAGGCGTAGAGGTCACTGAAGCTTTCTTT. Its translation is CASSQGVEVTEAFF.